Listed here are 3 T cell receptor beta chains from one sample, sequenced in a study of beta chain features in type 1 diabetes. Regarding the study as a whole: Among all four CD4+ subsets, Type 1 diabetes patients had TCRB CDR3s that were moderately but significantly shorter.

No antigen has been identified for these receptors. Of the isolated RNA, all was reverse transcribed, and so the sequenced material was expressed TCRB transcripts. The data were produced by immunoSEQ multiplex PCR, yet TCRdb's version contains in-frame clones alone and is incomplete. The sample holds 500,000 to 800,000 clones, around an eighth seen once. The sample taken for sequencing was naive CD4+ T cells from blood. The receptors stem from a man aged 30 to 39 with type 1 diabetes.

This clone was seen only a few times. This chain uses TRBV4-3 with TRBJ2-2, with D perhaps being TRBD1 or TRBD2 (5 bases each). The V and J ends lost 3 bases and 1 base respectively, with 15 bases between them. The CDR3 has 17 residues. Germline loops: CDR1 LGHNA, CDR2 YSLEER. The CDR3: CASSHTGPPENTGELFF. The CDR3 DNA reads as TGCGCCAGCAGCCACACGGGACCACCTGAGAACACCGGGGAGCTGTTTTTT.

A few counts support this clone. The chain links TRBV7-2 to TRBJ2-7; TRBD2 might be the D (6 bases). Deletions cut 0 bases from V and 5 bases from J, with 23 bases between. This CDR3 comprises 18 residues. Germline V CDR1 and CDR2: SGHTA, FQGNSA. The CDR3 sequence is CASSLASSGVGLRNEQYF. CDR3 DNA: TGTGCCAGCAGCTTAGCGTCTTCGGGAGTGGGCCTAAGGAACGAGCAGTACTTC.

The V gene is TRBV30, the J gene TRBJ2-5, with D unclear. CDR3 size: 13 residues. Trimming took 0 bases from V and 3 from J, leaving 8 bases between them. CDR1 is GTSNPN, CDR2 SVGIG, per germline (reference sequence). Here the CDR3 reads CAWSVLGKETQYF. CDR3 DNA: TGTGCCTGGAGTGTCTTGGGGAAAGAGACCCAGTACTTC. The variable domain in full, with the rest retrieved from reference TRBV30 and TRBJ2-5, is SQTIHQWPATLVQPVGSPLSLECTVEGTSNPNLYWYRQAAGRGLQLLFYSVGIGQISSEVPQNLSASRPQDRQFILSSKKLLLSDSGFYLCAWSVLGKETQYFGPGTRLLVL.